Following are 9 T cell receptor beta chains from one sample sequenced in a study of follicular helper T cells after annual influenza vaccination. The table came from immunoSEQ multiplex PCR; TCRdb's copy has only in-frame clones and leaves some out. The repertoire holds about 11,000 clones, over 75% seen once, with less than 0.95% in the top ten. The specimen was CXCR5- memory CD4+ T cells sorted from blood, collected 6 weeks after influenza vaccination. Receptors were obtained from an adult who received the influenza vaccine.

The chain combines TRBV29-1 with TRBJ2-1; 7 positions agree with TRBD1. This CDR3 comprises 12 residues. The ends lost 6 bases at V and 6 bases at J; junction bases unmatched: 5. CDR1 is SQVTM, CDR2 ANQGSEA, per germline. The CDR3 loop reads CSVGQTSNEQFF. DNA for the CDR3: TGCAGCGTGGGACAGACCAGCAATGAGCAGTTCTTC.

The V call is TRBV4-2, the J call TRBJ2-3; D not certain. V was shortened by 1 base and J by 6 bases, with 11 bases between the two germline ends. The length of the CDR3 is 14 residues. Germline loops: CDR1 LGHNA, CDR2 YNFKEQ. The CDR3 DNA reads as TGTGCCAGCAGCCAAGGGGATAGTATTGATACGCAGTATTTT. It yields the protein CASSQGDSIDTQYF.

The chain recombines TRBV11-2 with TRBJ2-2; D gene unclear. CDR1 and CDR2 from the germline V gene are SGHAT and FQNNGV. Trimming stripped 2 bases from V and 7 bases from J, with 5 bases between. The CDR3 length is 12 residues. The CDR3 nucleotides are TGTGCCAGCAGCTTATTTGGCGGGGAGCTGTTTTTT. The encoded protein is CASSLFGGELFF.

The chain links TRBV4-3 to TRBJ1-1; 9 bases align to TRBD1. This CDR3 comprises 15 residues. The V segment lost 1 base and the J segment 7 bases; nucleotides outside the gene matches: 7. Germline V gene data show CDR1 as LGHNA and CDR2 as YSLEER. For the CDR3, the DNA is TGCGCCAGCAGCCAAGGCAACAGGGGGCGGAATGAAGCTTTCTTT. Its protein product is CASSQGNRGRNEAFF.

The J gene is TRBJ2-7, the V gene TRBV6-6; D not certain. In germline, CDR1 is MNHNY, CDR2 SVGAGI (reference sequence). Trimming stripped 6 bases from V and 5 bases from J, with 20 bases between. The CDR3 is 15 residues long. In nucleotides, the CDR3 is TGTGCCAGCAGGCCGGGTTTGACCTCCTCTAACGAGCAGTACTTC. Protein product: CASRPGLTSSNEQYF.

The gene calls are TRBV10-3 and TRBJ1-2, with D tentatively TRBD1 (6 bases). The CDR3 totals 13 residues. Looked up from germline, CDR1 is ENHRY and CDR2 is SYGVKD. V shed 4 bases and J shed 4 bases, with 10 bases lying between them. CDR3 residues: CAISAQGSYGYTF. The CDR3 bases are TGTGCCATCAGTGCACAGGGATCCTATGGCTACACCTTC.

This clone turned up a few times. The rearrangement joins TRBV27 to TRBJ1-2, with 8 bases aligning to TRBD1. The CDR3 has 13 amino acids. CDR1 and CDR2 (germline): MNHEY, SMNVEV (reference sequence). J lost 2 bases, V lost 4 bases, and 0 bases had no gene match. The CDR3 protein is CASSWDRNYGYTF. As DNA, the CDR3 is TGTGCCAGCAGTTGGGACAGGAACTATGGCTACACCTTC.

This clone has more than one count but fewer than ten. The chain recombines TRBV4-2 with TRBJ2-7; TRBD1 agrees at 10 bases. Trimming took 3 bases from V and 4 from J; bases not matched to a gene: 6. The CDR3 totals 15 residues. Germline CDR1 and CDR2: LGHNA and YNFKEQ. The CDR3, as DNA: TGTGCCAGCAGCCATAGACCGGGACAGGGGTACGAGCAGTACTTC. Amino acids: CASSHRPGQGYEQYF.

This clone was counted once. The gene calls are TRBV19 and TRBJ1-5, with 10 positions matching TRBD1. J gave up 7 bases and V 6 bases, and 9 bases lay outside the gene matches. The CDR3 covers 15 residues. CDR1 and CDR2 from the germline V gene are LNHDA and SQIVND (reference sequence). DNA for the CDR3: TGTGCCAGTAGCACCGGGACAGGGGTGGGCCAGCCCCAGCATTTT. Its protein is CASSTGTGVGQPQHF.